This T cell receptor (beta chain) was found in a study of T-cell reconstitution after alpha-beta-depleted transplantation in children. General study points: Newly produced T cells mostly provided counts and TCRbeta diversity after one year, as hyperexpanded clones declined. The study traced high day-60 TCRbeta diversity in some patients to surviving recipient T cells and thymic progenitors. In patients about two months after transplant, alpha-beta T cells reportedly arose from several hundred expanded graft clones.

Unique molecular identifiers were built into the TCRbeta library. TCRdb recomputed calls from the PCR reads with MiXCR, one row per CDR3 protein. The sample lists about 78,000 distinct CDR3 sequences; 14% were seen once. Trimming removed 1 base at V and 5 bases at J, with 11 bases between. CDR1 is SEHNR, CDR2 FQNEAQ, per germline (reference sequence). This CDR3 comprises 15 residues. Points on this clonotype: Its antigen is unknown.

The source material was PBMCs, mostly from graft donor cells, sampled 180 days after TCRalphabeta/CD19-depleted stem cell transplant. V and J are TRBV7-9 and TRBJ1-4; D is possibly TRBD1 (6 bases). The receptor comes from a male patient between 2 and 10 years old who had a stem cell transplant for acute lymphoblastic leukemia, so the T cells may come from the graft donor. CDR3 protein: CASSLEDSRNEKLFF. For the CDR3, the DNA is TGTGCCAGCAGCTTAGAGGACAGCCGAAATGAAAAACTGTTTTTT.